This T cell receptor (beta chain) was observed in a study of shared clonotypes between healthy human individuals. Background on the study: Ranging from 18 to 49 in age, donors were a couple of women and a few men. Study results and caveats: At large depth, rarefaction still showed sorted-subset sequencing to be incomplete. Shared clonotypes across all four donors exceeded non-shared ones in generation probability.

For this clone: Its matching antigen is unknown.

The data were produced by immunoSEQ multiplex PCR, yet TCRdb's version contains in-frame clones alone and is incomplete. The sample records more than 1 million clones, 75% to 80% being singletons. The donors, healthy adults who were HIV-negative, had experienced no recent acute infections or vaccinations. CDR1 SGHDN and CDR2 FVKESK come from the germline V gene. The length of the CDR3 is 18 residues. The V gene end was trimmed by 2 bases and the J gene end by 6 bases; junction bases not matched to a gene: 9. The source is a man aged 18 to 29 in good health. Some clones in this sample may be carry-over from other donors' samples. The rearrangement links TRBV14 to TRBJ2-3; 15 bases fit TRBD2. The material sequenced was memory CD4+ T cells from PBMCs. Subset defined: CD45RA-negative fraction. This CDR3 reads CASSQTGLAGGPWDTQYF. The CDR3 DNA sequence: TGTGCCAGCAGCCAAACTGGACTAGCGGGAGGGCCTTGGGATACGCAGTATTTT.